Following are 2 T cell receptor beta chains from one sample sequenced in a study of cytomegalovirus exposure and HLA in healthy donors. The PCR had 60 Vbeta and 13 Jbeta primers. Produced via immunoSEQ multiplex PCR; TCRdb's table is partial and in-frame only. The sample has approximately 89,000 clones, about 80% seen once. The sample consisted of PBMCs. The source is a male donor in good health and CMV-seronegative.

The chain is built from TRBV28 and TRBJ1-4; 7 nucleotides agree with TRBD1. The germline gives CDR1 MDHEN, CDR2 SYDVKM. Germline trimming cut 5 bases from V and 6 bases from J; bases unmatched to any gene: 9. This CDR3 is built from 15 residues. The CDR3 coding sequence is TGTGCCAGCAGTGGACTGAAGGGGGCGTATGAAAAACTGTTTTTT. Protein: CASSGLKGAYEKLFF.

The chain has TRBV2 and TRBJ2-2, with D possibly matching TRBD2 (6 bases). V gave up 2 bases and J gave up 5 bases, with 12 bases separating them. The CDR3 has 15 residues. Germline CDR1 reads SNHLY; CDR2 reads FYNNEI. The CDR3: CASSESSGATGELFF. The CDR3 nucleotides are TGTGCCAGCAGTGAAAGTAGCGGTGCAACCGGGGAGCTGTTTTTT. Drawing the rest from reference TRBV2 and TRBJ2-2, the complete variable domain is EPEVTQTPSHQVTQMGQEVILRCVPISNHLYFYWYRQILGQKVEFLVSFYNNEISEKSEIFDDQFSVERPDGSNFTLKIRSTKLEDSAMYFCASSESSGATGELFFGEGSRLTVL.